These 15 T cell receptor beta chains were all obtained from the same sample, sequenced in a study of T cells in localized non-small cell lung cancer. Some clones are missing from TCRdb's copy, which holds only in-frame ones; the method was immunoSEQ multiplex PCR. The sample shows some 82,000 clones, 60% to 85% of them seen only once. Sequencing used PBMCs, obtained before any cancer treatment. These TCRs come from a man aged 35 to 69 with stage II squamous cell lung carcinoma.

This clone occurred once. The V gene is TRBV19, the J gene TRBJ1-5; possible D gene TRBD1, 6 bases. The V gene's germline CDR1 is LNHDA and CDR2 SQIVND (reference sequence). Trimming stripped 4 bases from V and 8 bases from J, with 15 bases between. The CDR3 is made up of 14 amino acids. CDR3 nucleotide sequence: TGTGCCAGTAGTAGGGGACACCTTAAGGAGCCCCAGCATTTT. It yields the protein CASSRGHLKEPQHF.

Points on this clone: Other nucleotide sequences from this sample produce the same CDR3. The gene calls are TRBV28 and TRBJ1-2; D is unresolved. The ends were cut back, 3 bases at V and 5 bases at J, with 7 bases in the middle. Germline V gene sequence: CDR1 MDHEN, CDR2 SYDVKM. The CDR3 is made up of 12 amino acids. DNA of the CDR3: TGTGCCAGCAGTTTTGGTCGGTATGGCTACACCTTC. Its protein is CASSFGRYGYTF.

This clone counts as medium-sized (0.01 to 0.1%). In the same sample, other DNA sequences code for this CDR3. The chain uses TRBV9 and TRBJ2-3; 7 nucleotides agree with TRBD2. V trimming: 2 bases; J trimming: 3 bases; junction bases outside the gene matches: 6. The length of the CDR3 is 15 residues. Per the germline V gene, CDR1 is SGDLS and CDR2 is YYNGEE. CDR3 residues: CASSVSGGSTDTQYF. The DNA of the CDR3 is TGTGCCAGCAGCGTTTCCGGCGGGAGTACAGATACGCAGTATTTT. Looking up the rest from reference TRBV9 and TRBJ2-3 gives the full variable domain: DSGVTQTPKHLITATGQRVTLRCSPRSGDLSVYWYQQSLDQGLQFLIQYYNGEERAKGNILERFSAQQFPDLHSELNLSSLELGDSALYFCASSVSGGSTDTQYFGPGTRLTVL.

The chain employs TRBV14 and TRBJ2-1, with 7 bases identical to TRBD2. V lost 1 base and J lost 3; bases outside the gene matches: 6. CDR1 and CDR2 from the germline V gene are SGHDN and FVKESK. This CDR3 is built from 16 residues. The CDR3 loop is CASSQVSSGLYNEQFF. CDR3 DNA: TGTGCCAGCAGCCAAGTGAGTAGCGGGCTCTACAATGAGCAGTTCTTC.

This sequence joins TRBV18 and TRBJ1-1; D call uncertain. Germline CDR1 is KGHSH and CDR2 is LQKENI. Deletions cut 7 bases from V and 8 bases from J, with 14 bases between. This CDR3 region has 12 residues. The CDR3 DNA sequence: TGTGCCAGCTTGACGGGTCAAGCAGAAGCTTTCTTT. This codes for CASLTGQAEAFF.

This chain uses TRBV4-3 with TRBJ2-5; D may be TRBD1 (6 bases). The CDR3 runs to 14 residues. Trimming left V 0 bases short and J 4 bases short, with 9 bases between. Germline CDR1 LGHNA, CDR2 YSLEER. The CDR3 spells CASSQEGGPETQYF. As DNA, the CDR3 is TGCGCCAGCAGCCAAGAAGGGGGACCAGAGACCCAGTACTTC.

V gene TRBV7-3 combines with J gene TRBJ2-7; D remains unclear. The germline V gene encodes CDR1 SGHTA and CDR2 FQGTGA. Trimming stripped 1 base from V and 3 bases from J, with 7 bases between. This CDR3 comprises 13 residues. CDR3 protein: CASSLNKDYEQYF. The DNA of the CDR3 is TGTGCCAGCAGCTTAAACAAGGACTACGAGCAGTACTTC.

The chain carries TRBV7-3 and TRBJ2-2; 8 bases are a match to TRBD2. The CDR3 consists of 15 residues. The germline gives CDR1 SGHTA, CDR2 FQGTGA. V trimming: 5 bases; J trimming: 0 bases; junction bases outside the gene matches: 2. CDR3 DNA: TGTGCCAGCAGCCAGGGACTAGCGAACACCGGGGAGCTGTTTTTT. Protein sequence: CASSQGLANTGELFF.

The V and J genes are TRBV19 and TRBJ2-4; no clear D. The CDR3 extends over 13 amino acids. The V and J ends lost 2 bases and 4 bases respectively, with 6 bases between them. The germline V gene has CDR1 LNHDA and CDR2 SQIVND (reference sequence). The CDR3 nucleotides are TGTGCCAGTAGTATATACCCAAAAAACATTCAGTACTTC. This encodes CASSIYPKNIQYF.

This clone has only a few counts. The chain joins TRBV18 to TRBJ2-7; D is perhaps TRBD2 (6 bases). This CDR3 is 14 amino acids long. Germline V CDR1 and CDR2: KGHSH, LQKENI. V gave up 0 bases and J gave up 4 bases, with 10 bases separating them. The CDR3 DNA follows: TGTGCCAGCTCACCACCAGGGACTCTATACGAGCAGTACTTC. Encoded protein: CASSPPGTLYEQYF.

The rearrangement uses TRBV21-1 and TRBJ2-3. TRBV21-1 is a pseudogene segment. This CDR3 is built from 15 residues. CDR3 bases: TGTGCCAGCAGCAAAGAAGGCAATAGCACAGATACGCAGTATTTT. This translates into CASSKEGNSTDTQYF.

This rearrangement joins TRBV5-1 to TRBJ1-1; possible D gene TRBD1, 6 bases. Germline lookup yields CDR1 SGHRS and CDR2 YFSETQ. V was shortened by 4 bases and J by 1 base, with 17 bases between the two germline ends. CDR3 size: 16 residues. The CDR3 nucleotides are TGCGCCAGCAGCCTGATCTCCGGACAGTCGAACACTGAAGCTTTCTTT. Its translation: CASSLISGQSNTEAFF.

This clone has only one observation. The rearrangement links TRBV28 to TRBJ1-1; D possibly corresponds to TRBD1 (6 bases). V lost 5 bases and J 6 bases, leaving 16 bases between the germline ends. The CDR3 is 14 amino acids. Germline-derived CDR1 and CDR2 are MDHEN and SYDVKM. CDR3 loop: CASSRAGEPAEAFF. The CDR3 DNA is TGTGCCAGCAGTAGAGCAGGGGAACCGGCTGAAGCTTTCTTT.

The chain has TRBV7-9 and TRBJ2-5; no clear D. The DNA end is more similar to TRBJ2-7, so the J call may be wrong. This CDR3 spans 17 amino acids. Germline loops: CDR1 SEHNR, CDR2 FQNEAQ (reference sequence). CDR3 sequence reads: CASSSKGYSPQSYEQYF. The CDR3 DNA sequence: TGTGCCAGCAGCTCCAAGGGATACAGTCCGCAATCCTACGAGCAGTACTTC.

V gene TRBV15 combines with J gene TRBJ2-3; D remains unclear. V gave up 3 bases and J gave up 4 bases, with 11 bases separating them. The CDR3 sequence is 14 residues long. Per the germline V gene, CDR1 is LNHNV and CDR2 is YYDKDF (reference sequence). Here the CDR3 DNA reads TGTGCCACCAGCAGGGGCGTGCCCCCAGATACGCAGTATTTT. Translation gives CATSRGVPPDTQYF. The variable domain in full, with the rest retrieved from reference TRBV15 and TRBJ2-3, is DAMVIQNPRYQVTQFGKPVTLSCSQTLNHNVMYWYQQKSSQAPKLLFHYYDKDFNNEADTPDNFQSRRPNTSFCFLDIRSPGLGDTAMYLCATSRGVPPDTQYFGPGTRLTVL.